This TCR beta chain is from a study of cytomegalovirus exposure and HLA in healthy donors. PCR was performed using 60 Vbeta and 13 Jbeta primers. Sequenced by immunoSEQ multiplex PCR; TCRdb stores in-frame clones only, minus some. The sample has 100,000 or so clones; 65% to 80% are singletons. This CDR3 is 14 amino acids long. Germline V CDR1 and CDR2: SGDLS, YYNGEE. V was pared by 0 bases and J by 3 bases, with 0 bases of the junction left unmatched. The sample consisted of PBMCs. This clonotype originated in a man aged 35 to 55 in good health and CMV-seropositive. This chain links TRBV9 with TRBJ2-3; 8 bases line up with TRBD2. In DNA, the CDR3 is TGTGCCAGCAGCGTAGAGCGGGGGACAGATACGCAGTATTTT. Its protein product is CASSVERGTDTQYF. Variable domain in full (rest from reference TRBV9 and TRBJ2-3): DSGVTQTPKHLITATGQRVTLRCSPRSGDLSVYWYQQSLDQGLQFLIQYYNGEERAKGNILERFSAQQFPDLHSELNLSSLELGDSALYFCASSVERGTDTQYFGPGTRLTVL.